This T cell receptor beta chain appears in the sequencing data of a study of CD8 T cell repertoires and HIV-1 epitope variants. Turning to the study itself: Twenty-five autologous and known Gag and Nef epitope variant peptides each stimulated T cells separately. General observations from the study: This assay reports beta chains of antigen-expanded cells, not T cell function. A handful of clonotypes recognized Nef KF9, one HW9, none TAALDMSHF.

The assay was immunoSEQ multiplex PCR, and TCRdb's table has in-frame clones only and misses some. The profile shows over 4,500 clones, around 70% of them singletons. Concerning this clone itself: The antigen is not known.

Per the germline V gene, CDR1 is LNHNV and CDR2 is YYDKDF (reference sequence). Unmatched junction bases numbered 8, after V lost 5 bases and J lost 4 bases. CDR3 size: 14 residues. The chain has TRBV15 and TRBJ2-7, with 7 bases aligning to TRBD2. Sequencing used cultured CD8+ T cells derived from PBMCs. The sequence came from a male donor with HIV. CDR3 sequence: CATSVRTRIYEQYF. For the CDR3, the DNA is TGTGCCACCAGCGTACGGACTAGGATTTACGAGCAGTACTTC.